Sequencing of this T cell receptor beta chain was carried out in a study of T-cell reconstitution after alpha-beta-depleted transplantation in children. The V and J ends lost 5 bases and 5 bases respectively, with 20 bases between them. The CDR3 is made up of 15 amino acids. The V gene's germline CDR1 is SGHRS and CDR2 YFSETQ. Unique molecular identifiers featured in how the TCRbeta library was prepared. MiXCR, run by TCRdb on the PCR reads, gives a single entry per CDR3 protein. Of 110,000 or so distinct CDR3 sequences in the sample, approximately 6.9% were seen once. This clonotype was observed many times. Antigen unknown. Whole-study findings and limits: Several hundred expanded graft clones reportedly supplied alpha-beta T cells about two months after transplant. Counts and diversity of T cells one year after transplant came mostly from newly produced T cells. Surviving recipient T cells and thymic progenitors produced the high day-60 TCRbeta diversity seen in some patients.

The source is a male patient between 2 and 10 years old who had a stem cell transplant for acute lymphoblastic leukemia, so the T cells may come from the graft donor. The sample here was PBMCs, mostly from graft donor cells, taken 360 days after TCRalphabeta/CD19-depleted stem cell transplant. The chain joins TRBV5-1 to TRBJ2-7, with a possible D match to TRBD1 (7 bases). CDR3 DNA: TGCGCCAGCAGTTCCTCTAGGAGGGGGCAAAACGAGCAGTACTTC. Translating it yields CASSSSRRGQNEQYF.